This T cell receptor (beta chain) was identified in a study of OX40 agonist ivuxolimab in advanced cancers. Study information: Patients in dose escalation had liver, melanoma, kidney or head and neck cancers. Mean age roughly 65 years, range roughly 20 to 85; around 80% male. People who had prior anti-PD-1, anti-PD-L1 or anti-CTLA-4 therapy could take part, and under 50% had some.

Study-level findings and limits: Low normalized T-cell clonal expansion also characterized some of the nonresponders.

As for this clone: As yet, its antigen is unknown.

The V and J ends lost 4 bases and 6 bases, in that order; junction bases with no gene match: 6. The CDR3 contains 15 residues. The V gene's germline CDR1 is SEHNR and CDR2 FQNEAQ (reference sequence). Some clones are missing from TCRdb's copy, which holds only in-frame ones; the method was immunoSEQ multiplex PCR. The profile covers over 80,000 clones, with 80% to 90% appearing a single time and around 5.5% taken by the ten largest. The origin of this receptor is an adult with an advanced solid tumor such as melanoma, head and neck, liver or kidney cancer. Sequencing used CD4+ or CD8+ T cells sorted from blood, obtained in a trial of the OX40 agonist ivuxolimab. The chain couples TRBV7-9 to TRBJ2-1; the match to TRBD2 covers 10 bases. The CDR3 loop is CASSSLAGGANEQFF. In DNA form, the CDR3 reads TGTGCCAGCAGCTCTTTAGCGGGAGGAGCCAATGAGCAGTTCTTC.